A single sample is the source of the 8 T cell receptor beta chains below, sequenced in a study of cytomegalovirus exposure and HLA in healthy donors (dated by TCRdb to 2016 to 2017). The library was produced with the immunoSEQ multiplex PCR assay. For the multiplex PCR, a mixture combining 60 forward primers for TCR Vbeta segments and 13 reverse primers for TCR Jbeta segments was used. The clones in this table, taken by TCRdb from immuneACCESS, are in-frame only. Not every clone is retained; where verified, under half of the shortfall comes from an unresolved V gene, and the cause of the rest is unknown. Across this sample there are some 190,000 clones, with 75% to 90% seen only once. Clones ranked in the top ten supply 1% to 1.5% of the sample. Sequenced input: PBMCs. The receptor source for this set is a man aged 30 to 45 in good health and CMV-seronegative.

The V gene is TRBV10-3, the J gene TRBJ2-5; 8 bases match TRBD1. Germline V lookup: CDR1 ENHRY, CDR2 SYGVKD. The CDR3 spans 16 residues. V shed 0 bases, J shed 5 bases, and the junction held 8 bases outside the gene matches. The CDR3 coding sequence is TGTGCCATCAGTGAGTCCGAGGACAGGGCTAAGGAGACCCAGTACTTC. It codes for CAISESEDRAKETQYF.

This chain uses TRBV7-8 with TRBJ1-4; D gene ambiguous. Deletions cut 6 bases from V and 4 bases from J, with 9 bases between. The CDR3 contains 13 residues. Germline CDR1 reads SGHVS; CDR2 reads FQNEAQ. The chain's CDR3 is CASSGGINEKLFF. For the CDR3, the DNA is TGTGCCAGCAGTGGAGGGATTAATGAAAAACTGTTTTTT.

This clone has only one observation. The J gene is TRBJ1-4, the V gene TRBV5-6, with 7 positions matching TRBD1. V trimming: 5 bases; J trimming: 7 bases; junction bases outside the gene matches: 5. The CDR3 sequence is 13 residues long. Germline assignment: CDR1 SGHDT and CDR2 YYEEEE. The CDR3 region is CASRITGVEKLFF. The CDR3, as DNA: TGTGCCAGCAGAATCACAGGGGTTGAAAAACTGTTTTTT.

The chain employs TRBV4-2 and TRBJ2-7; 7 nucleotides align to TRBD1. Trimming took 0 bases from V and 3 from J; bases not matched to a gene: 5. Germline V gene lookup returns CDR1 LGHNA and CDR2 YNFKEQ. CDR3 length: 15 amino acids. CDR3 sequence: CASSQDLQGYYEQYF. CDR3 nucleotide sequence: TGTGCCAGCAGCCAAGATCTACAGGGGTACTACGAGCAGTACTTC.

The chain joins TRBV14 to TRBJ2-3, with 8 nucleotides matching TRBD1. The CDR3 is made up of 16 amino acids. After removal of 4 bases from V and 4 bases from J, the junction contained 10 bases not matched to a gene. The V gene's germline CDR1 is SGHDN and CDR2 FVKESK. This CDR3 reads CASSRKDRALPDTQYF. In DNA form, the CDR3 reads TGTGCCAGCAGCCGCAAGGACAGGGCCCTCCCAGATACGCAGTATTTT.

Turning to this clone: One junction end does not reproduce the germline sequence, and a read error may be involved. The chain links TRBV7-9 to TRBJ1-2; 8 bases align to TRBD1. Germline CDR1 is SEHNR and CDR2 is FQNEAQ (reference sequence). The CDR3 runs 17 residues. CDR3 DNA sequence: TGTTCCAGCAGTCTTGACAGGGGCCTAAATACCTCCTATGGCTACACCTTC. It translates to CSSSLDRGLNTSYGYTF.

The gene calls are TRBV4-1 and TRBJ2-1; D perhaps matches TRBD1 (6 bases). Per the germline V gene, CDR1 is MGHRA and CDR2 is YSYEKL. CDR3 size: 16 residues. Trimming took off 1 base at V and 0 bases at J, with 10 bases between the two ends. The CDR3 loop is CASSQVLGGSYNEQFF. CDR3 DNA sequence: TGCGCCAGCAGCCAAGTACTAGGGGGCTCCTACAATGAGCAGTTCTTC.

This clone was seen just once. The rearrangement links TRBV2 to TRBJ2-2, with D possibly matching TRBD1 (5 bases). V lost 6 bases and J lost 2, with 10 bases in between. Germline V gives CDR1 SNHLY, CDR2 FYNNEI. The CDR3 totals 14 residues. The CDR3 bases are TGTGCCAGCAGGAGGACACAAAACACCGGGGAGCTGTTTTTT. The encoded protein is CASRRTQNTGELFF.